Following are 10 T cell receptor beta chains from one sample sequenced in a study of cytomegalovirus exposure and HLA in healthy donors (dated by TCRdb to 2017 to 2019). Library creation used the immunoSEQ multiplex PCR assay. TCRdb's version of the immuneACCESS table is confined to in-frame rearrangements and falls short of the full clone set. An unresolved V gene accounts for under half of the shortfall where checked; the remainder is of unknown origin. The sample profile shows about 170,000 clones; about nine tenths of them were found once. Around 5% of the sample comes from the top ten. Sequenced sample: PBMCs. The receptors were sampled from a woman aged 25 to 39 in good health and CMV-seronegative.

The chain is built from TRBV29-1 and TRBJ2-1, with 7 bases fitting TRBD1. The junction had 9 bases not matched to a gene; V was cut back by 0 bases and J by 4 bases. Germline CDR1 reads SQVTM; CDR2 reads ANQGSEA. The CDR3 has 16 residues. The CDR3 region has the DNA TGCAGCGTTGAAGAACGATTCGGGACAGATTACAATGAGCAGTTCTTC. Protein sequence: CSVEERFGTDYNEQFF.

This chain connects TRBV11-2 to TRBJ2-3, with no clear D. From germline, CDR1 is SGHAT and CDR2 FQNNGV. The CDR3 is 15 amino acids. V was shortened by 0 bases and J by 1 base, with 8 bases between the two germline ends. The CDR3, as DNA: TGTGCCAGCAGCTTAGATCACGGAGGCACAGATACGCAGTATTTT. Translating it yields CASSLDHGGTDTQYF.

This clone has just one count. The J gene is TRBJ1-5, the V gene TRBV6-5; D not certain. The CDR3 has 14 amino acids. The ends were cut back, 0 bases at V and 0 bases at J, with 3 bases in the middle. Germline V gene sequence: CDR1 MNHEY, CDR2 SVGAGI. The CDR3 DNA is TGTGCCAGCAGTTACTCGCGTAGCAATCAGCCCCAGCATTTT. Its protein product is CASSYSRSNQPQHF.

The rearrangement links TRBV27 to TRBJ2-5; possible D gene TRBD2, 5 bases. Germline V gene lookup returns CDR1 MNHEY and CDR2 SMNVEV (reference sequence). This CDR3 has 14 amino acids. Trimming took 4 bases from V and 2 from J, leaving 11 bases between them. CDR3 amino acids: CASSWGPGQETQYF. The CDR3 coding sequence is TGTGCCAGCAGTTGGGGTCCGGGGCAAGAGACCCAGTACTTC.

The sample holds a few counts of this clone. Other nucleotide sequences in the sample specify the same CDR3. The rearrangement joins TRBV18 to TRBJ2-1; 9 bases map to TRBD2. The length of the CDR3 is 15 residues. Trimming removed 6 bases from V and 5 bases from J; junction bases left unmatched: 8. Germline V gives CDR1 KGHSH, CDR2 LQKENI. The CDR3 DNA is TGTGCCAGCTCGCGGGCGGGGACTAGCAACAATGAGCAGTTCTTC. Residues: CASSRAGTSNNEQFF.

CDR3 sequence reads: CASSLTVSSYNEQFF. The CDR3 region has the DNA TGTGCCAGCAGCTTGACAGTTAGCTCCTACAATGAGCAGTTCTTC. This sequence joins TRBV7-8 and TRBJ2-1; TRBD1 is a possible D gene (5 bases). This CDR3 is built from 15 residues. Between the trimmed V and J ends, which lost 3 bases and 0 bases, there was a span of 9 bases. Germline V gives CDR1 SGHVS, CDR2 FQNEAQ.

This chain joins TRBV2 and TRBJ1-1; TRBD1 might be the D (5 bases). V lost 5 bases and J 2 bases, leaving 12 bases between the germline ends. In germline, CDR1 is SNHLY, CDR2 FYNNEI. The CDR3 has 14 amino acids. CDR3: CASSFSGLNTEAFF. The CDR3 coding sequence is TGTGCCAGCAGTTTTTCAGGGTTAAACACTGAAGCTTTCTTT.

This clone was recorded once. The J gene is TRBJ1-1, the V gene TRBV9; TRBD1 matches at 9 bases. CDR3 length: 17 amino acids. The trim removed 4 bases at V and 1 base at J, leaving 11 bases unmatched. Per germline, CDR1 SGDLS and CDR2 YYNGEE. CDR3 sequence (DNA): TGTGCCAGCAGCTCCCTGGGACAGGGATCCACGAACACTGAAGCTTTCTTT. Its translation: CASSSLGQGSTNTEAFF.

This chain joins TRBV5-4 and TRBJ1-1; D is unresolved. This CDR3 has 13 residues. V was clipped by 2 bases and J by 4 bases, with 9 bases between them. Germline CDR1 reads SGHNT; CDR2 reads YYREEE (reference sequence). The DNA of the CDR3 is TGTGCCAGCAGCTTTTGGGTTGGCACTGAAGCTTTCTTT. Amino acids: CASSFWVGTEAFF.

The V gene is TRBV7-2, the J gene TRBJ2-5; 7 bases line up with TRBD1. CDR1 and CDR2 (germline): SGHTA, FQGNSA. The ends lost 2 bases at V and 1 base at J; junction bases unmatched: 7. CDR3 length: 16 amino acids. The CDR3 DNA follows: TGTGCCAGCAGCTTATTCATGACAGGGCCCCAAGAGACCCAGTACTTC. It encodes CASSLFMTGPQETQYF.